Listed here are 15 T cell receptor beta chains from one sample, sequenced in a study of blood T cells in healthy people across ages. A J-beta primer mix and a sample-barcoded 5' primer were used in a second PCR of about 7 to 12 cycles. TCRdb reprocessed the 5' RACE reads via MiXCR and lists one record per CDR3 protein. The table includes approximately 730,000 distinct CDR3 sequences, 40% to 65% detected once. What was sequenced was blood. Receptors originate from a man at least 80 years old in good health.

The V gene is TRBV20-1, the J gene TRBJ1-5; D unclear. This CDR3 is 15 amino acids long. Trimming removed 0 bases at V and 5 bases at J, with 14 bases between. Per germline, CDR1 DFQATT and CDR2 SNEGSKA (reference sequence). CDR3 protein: CSARDLGPQDQPQHF. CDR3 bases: TGCAGTGCTAGAGATCTTGGACCGCAGGATCAGCCCCAGCATTTT.

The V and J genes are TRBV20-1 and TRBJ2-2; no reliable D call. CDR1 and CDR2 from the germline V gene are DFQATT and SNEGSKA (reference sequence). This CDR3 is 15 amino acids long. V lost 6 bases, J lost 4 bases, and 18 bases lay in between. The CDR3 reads CSARPARQGTGELFF. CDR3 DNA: TGCAGTGCCCGACCAGCCAGGCAAGGCACCGGGGAGCTGTTTTTT.

The CDR3 DNA sequence: TGCAGTGCCCGGAGCGGGAGGGCCCGCAATGAGCAGTTCTTC. This codes for CSARSGRARNEQFF. This chain uses TRBV20-1 with TRBJ2-1, with TRBD2 matching over 10 bases. The germline gives CDR1 DFQATT, CDR2 SNEGSKA (reference sequence). This CDR3 spans 14 amino acids. With V trimmed by 6 bases and J by 6 bases, 8 bases remained unmatched.

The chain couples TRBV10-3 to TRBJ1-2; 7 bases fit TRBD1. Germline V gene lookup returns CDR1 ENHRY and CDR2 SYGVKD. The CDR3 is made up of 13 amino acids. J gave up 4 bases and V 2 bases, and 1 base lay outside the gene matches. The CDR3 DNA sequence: TGTGCCATCAGTGAGACAGGGGCCTATGGCTACACCTTC. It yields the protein CAISETGAYGYTF.

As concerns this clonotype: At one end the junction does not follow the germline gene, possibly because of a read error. This CDR3 is CATSRVAGGTTGTQYF. For the CDR3, the DNA is TGTGCCACCAGCAGAGTTGCGGGAGGTACCACAGGTACGCAGTATTTT. This chain connects TRBV15 to TRBJ2-3, with 8 bases that match TRBD2. This CDR3 contains 16 residues. Germline V gene sequence: CDR1 LNHNV, CDR2 YYDKDF (reference sequence).

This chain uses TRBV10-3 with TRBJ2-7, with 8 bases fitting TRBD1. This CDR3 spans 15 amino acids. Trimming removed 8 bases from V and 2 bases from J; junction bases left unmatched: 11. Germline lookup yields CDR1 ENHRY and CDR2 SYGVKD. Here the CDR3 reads CAIGLTGAPAYEQYF. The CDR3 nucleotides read TGTGCCATCGGCCTGACAGGGGCCCCGGCCTACGAGCAGTACTTC.

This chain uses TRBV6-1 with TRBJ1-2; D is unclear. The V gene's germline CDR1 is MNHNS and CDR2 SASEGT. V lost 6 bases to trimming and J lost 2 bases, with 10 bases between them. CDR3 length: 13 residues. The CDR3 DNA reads TGTGCCAGCAGCGCCGACACGAACTATGGCTACACCTTC. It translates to CASSADTNYGYTF.

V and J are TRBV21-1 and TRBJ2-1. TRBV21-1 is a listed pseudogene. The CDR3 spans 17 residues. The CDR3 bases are TGTGCCAGCAGCAAACTAAGTAGCAACGGCAGGAGCCATGAGCAGTTCTTC. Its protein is CASSKLSSNGRSHEQFF.

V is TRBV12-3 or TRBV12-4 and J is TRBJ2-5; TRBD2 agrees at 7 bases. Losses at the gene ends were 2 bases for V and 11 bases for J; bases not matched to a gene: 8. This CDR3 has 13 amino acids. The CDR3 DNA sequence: TGTGCCAGCAGTTTATTTGCGGGAGATGAGCAGTACTTC. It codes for CASSLFAGDEQYF.

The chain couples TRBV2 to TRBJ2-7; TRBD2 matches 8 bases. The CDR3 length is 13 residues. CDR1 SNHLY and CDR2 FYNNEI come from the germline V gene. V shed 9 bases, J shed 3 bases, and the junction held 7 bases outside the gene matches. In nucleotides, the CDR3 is TGTGCCAGGGGACTAGAGAAGTTCTACGAGCAGTACTTC. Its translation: CARGLEKFYEQYF.

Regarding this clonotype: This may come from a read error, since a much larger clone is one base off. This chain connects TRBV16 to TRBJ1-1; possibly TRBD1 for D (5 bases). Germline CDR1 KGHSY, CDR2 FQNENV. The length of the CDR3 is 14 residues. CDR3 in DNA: TGTGCCGGCAGCCAATCGGGGAGGGGCGGTCGAGCTTTCTTT. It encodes CAGSQSGRGGRAFF.

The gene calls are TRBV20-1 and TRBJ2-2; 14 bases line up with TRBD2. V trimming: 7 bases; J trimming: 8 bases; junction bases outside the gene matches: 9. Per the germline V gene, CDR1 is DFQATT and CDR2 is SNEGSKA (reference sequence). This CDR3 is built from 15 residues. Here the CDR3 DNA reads TGCAGTGGGACTAGCGGGAGGACGCTGGGGGGGGAGCTGTTTTTT. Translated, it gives CSGTSGRTLGGELFF.

The DNA of the CDR3 is TGTGCCAGCAGCAAATCTCGAGGGGGACAGGGCCCCCCAGGCTACGAGCAGTACTTC. Protein product: CASSKSRGGQGPPGYEQYF. The rearrangement joins TRBV21-1 to TRBJ2-5; TRBD1 reflects the table's D call only, with no check against the DNA. The J call may be in error: the DNA end matches TRBJ2-7 better. TRBV21-1 has pseudogene status. This CDR3 has 19 residues.

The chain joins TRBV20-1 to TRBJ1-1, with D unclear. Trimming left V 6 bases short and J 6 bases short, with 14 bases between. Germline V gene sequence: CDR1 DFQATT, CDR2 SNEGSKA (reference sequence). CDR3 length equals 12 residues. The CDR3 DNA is TGCAGTGCACCAGACTCCGACTCTGAAGCTTTCTTT. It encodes CSAPDSDSEAFF.

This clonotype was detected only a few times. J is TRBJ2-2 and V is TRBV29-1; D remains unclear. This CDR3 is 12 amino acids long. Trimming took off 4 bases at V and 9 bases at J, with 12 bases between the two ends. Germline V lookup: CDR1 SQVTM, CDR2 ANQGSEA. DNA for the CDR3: TGCAGCGTTGTACGCATTCCCAGGGAGCTGTTTTTT. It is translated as CSVVRIPRELFF.